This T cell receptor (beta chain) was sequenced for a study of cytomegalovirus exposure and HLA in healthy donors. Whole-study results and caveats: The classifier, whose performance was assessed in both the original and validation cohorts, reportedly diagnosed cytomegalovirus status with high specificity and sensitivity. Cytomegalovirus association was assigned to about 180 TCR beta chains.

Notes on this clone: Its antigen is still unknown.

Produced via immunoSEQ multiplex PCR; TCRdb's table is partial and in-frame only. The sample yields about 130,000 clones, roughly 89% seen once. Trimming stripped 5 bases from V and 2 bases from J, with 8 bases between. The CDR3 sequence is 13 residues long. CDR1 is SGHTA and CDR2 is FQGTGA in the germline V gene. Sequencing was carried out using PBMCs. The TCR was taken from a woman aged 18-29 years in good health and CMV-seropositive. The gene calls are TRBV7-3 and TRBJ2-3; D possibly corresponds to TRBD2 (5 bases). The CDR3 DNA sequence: TGTGCCAGCAGCCCCGGGGACACAGATACGCAGTATTTT. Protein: CASSPGDTDTQYF.